The 7 T cell receptor beta chains reported below all come from one sample, sequenced in a study of T-cell memory formation after mild COVID-19 (dated by TCRdb to the early 2020s). Libraries were prepared through 5' RACE. The sample was run on an Illumina NovaSeq 6000. TCRdb trimmed public reads at Q25 via fastp, called clones via MiXCR and kept in-frame beta chains. When rows share a CDR3 protein, they turn into one entry using the most common DNA and genes. The sample table shows roughly 450,000 distinct CDR3 sequences, and 15% to 20% are seen once. 12% of the sample rests with the top ten. Sequencing was done on a sample of PBMCs or a T cell subset sorted from them (not recorded which). The origin of the receptors is an adult woman who had mild COVID-19 (a few samples of this study predate the infection). The sample titles of this study are shuffled in the database, so cell type and time point are left out; the donor was told from shared clones.

This clonotype was counted a few times. The chain has TRBV7-9 and TRBJ2-7, with 13 bases that match TRBD2. Trimming removed 7 bases from V and 0 bases from J; junction bases left unmatched: 3. The CDR3 contains 15 residues. In germline, CDR1 is SEHNR, CDR2 FQNEAQ (reference sequence). The CDR3 DNA reads as TGTGCCAGCACACGGACTAGCGGGAGCTCCTACGAGCAGTACTTC. Translated: CASTRTSGSSYEQYF.

This clonotype was observed many times. The DNA of the CDR3 is TGTGCCAGCAGCGCCGGGTCGCAGTTCTTC. Its protein is CASSAGSQFF. V gene TRBV7-9 combines with J gene TRBJ2-1, with D uncertain. The CDR3 length is 10 residues. CDR1 is SEHNR, CDR2 FQNEAQ, per germline (reference sequence). Trimming took off 5 bases at V and 12 bases at J, with 8 bases between the two ends.

V and J are TRBV4-1 and TRBJ1-2, with 7 positions matching TRBD1. Germline assignment: CDR1 MGHRA and CDR2 YSYEKL. V lost 0 bases to trimming and J lost 5 bases; unmatched junction nucleotides: 9. The CDR3 extends over 16 amino acids. The CDR3 DNA reads TGCGCCAGCAGCCAAGATTCAGGGACAGCCCTGTATGGCTACACCTTC. Protein sequence: CASSQDSGTALYGYTF.

This chain links TRBV3-1 with TRBJ2-1; the D gene is possibly TRBD2 (6 bases). The germline V gene encodes CDR1 LGHDT and CDR2 YNNKEL (reference sequence). V was pared by 0 bases and J by 4 bases, with 13 bases between. This CDR3 contains 16 residues. CDR3 loop: CASSQEGGGSYNEQFF. The CDR3, as DNA: TGTGCCAGCAGCCAAGAGGGAGGAGGATCGTACAATGAGCAGTTCTTC.

This clonotype has a count of ten or more. This chain connects TRBV7-9 to TRBJ2-3, with D perhaps given as TRBD1 or TRBD2 (6 bases each). Per the germline V gene, CDR1 is SEHNR and CDR2 is FQNEAQ (reference sequence). The CDR3 is 18 residues long. V lost 0 bases, J lost 6 bases, and 22 bases lay in between. CDR3 sequence (DNA): TGTGCCAGCAGCTTAGCGCCTCCGGGACTCGCCAGGGGCGATACGCAGTATTTT. Residues: CASSLAPPGLARGDTQYF.

The chain uses TRBV4-3 and TRBJ2-7; D not certain. CDR1 and CDR2 (germline): LGHNA, YSLEER. V lost 4 bases to trimming and J lost 5 bases, with 9 bases between them. The CDR3 extends over 12 amino acids. CDR3 protein: CASSPDLNEQYF. The CDR3 coding sequence is TGCGCCAGCAGCCCAGATTTAAACGAGCAGTACTTC.

In this sample, this clonotype turned up a few times. V gene TRBV7-9 combines with J gene TRBJ1-4, with 9 bases fitting TRBD1. V lost 5 bases and J lost 8; bases outside the gene matches: 9. This CDR3 spans 15 amino acids. Germline CDR1 is SEHNR and CDR2 is FQNEAQ (reference sequence). The CDR3 bases are TGTGCCAGCAGCGCCCCCGGGACAGGGAAAGAAAAACTGTTTTTT. It translates to CASSAPGTGKEKLFF.